The clone carrying this TCR beta chain was seen only once. The sample belongs to a study of patients and donors after allogeneic stem cell transplantation. Each CDR3 protein is one row after TCRdb ran MiXCR on the RT-PCR reads. There are about 210,000 distinct CDR3 sequences in the sample; less than 50% occur only once, and 11% lies in the top ten. Germline CDR1 is MDHEN and CDR2 is SYDVKM. The V end lost 6 bases, the J end lost 1 base, and 18 bases lay between the germline ends. The CDR3 has 16 amino acids. The sequenced sample consisted of blood, either unsorted or a sorted T cell fraction (not recorded which). V is TRBV28 and J is TRBJ1-1, with a possible D match to TRBD1 (5 bases). The TCR sequence derives from a human donor who was either an allogeneic HSCT recipient or a stem cell or donor lymphocyte infusion donor (not recorded which). It is not recorded whose cells these are; they may come from a transplant donor. Written as DNA, the CDR3 is TGTGCCAGCAGACCTGGCGGGACGGGTGAGAACACTGAAGCTTTCTTT. Encoded protein: CASRPGGTGENTEAFF. Full variable domain (missing parts from reference TRBV28 and TRBJ1-1): DVKVTQSSRYLVKRTGEKVFLECVQDMDHENMFWYRQDPGLGLRLIYFSYDVKMKEKGDIPEGYSVSREKKERFSLILESASTNQTSMYLCASRPGGTGENTEAFFGQGTRLTVV.